This T cell receptor (beta chain) was identified during a study of beta chain features in type 1 diabetes. This CDR3 contains 13 residues. From germline, CDR1 is SGHTA and CDR2 FQGTGA. CD4+ cells of the naive, central memory, regulatory and stem cell-like memory types were sorted via CD45RO/CCR7/CD25/CD127/CD95/CD27. Study outcomes and limitations: There was a moderate but significant shortening of TCRB CDR3s in all four CD4+ subsets of Type 1 diabetes patients. Patients' naive, central memory and Treg TCRB repertoires seemed closer to one another than those of healthy donors.

There are a few counts of this clone. Its antigen is not identified. The junction and the germline gene differ at one end; a read error may be behind it. The authors reverse transcribed all of the isolated RNA, so sequencing captured expressed TCRB transcripts. The repertoire was sequenced with immunoSEQ multiplex PCR; TCRdb's copy has only in-frame clones and lacks some. The sample includes hundreds of thousands of clones, roughly 13% of them seen just once. Sequenced: naive CD4+ T cells from blood. This sequence originates from a man aged 18 to 35 with type 1 diabetes. The chain carries TRBV7-3 and TRBJ2-7, with D unresolved. CDR3 amino acids: CASSLTSSYEQYF. As DNA, the CDR3 is TGTGCCAGCAGCCTAACCAGCTCTTACGAGCAGTACTTC.